This T cell receptor beta chain was captured in a study of blood T cell repertoires in COVID-19. Study context: The United States, Italy and Spain supplied acute and convalescent COVID-19 samples.

Original data processing: Estimated nucleated cell counts came from reference gene primer amplification. Using immunoSEQ multiplex PCR, the repertoire was profiled, and TCRdb retains in-frame clones only, with some absent. The V and J calls and clone size come from that table; D and trimming were worked out from the DNA. The repertoire consists of roughly 500,000 clones, with approximately 83% occurring once and the leading ten covering approximately 3.2%. Between the trimmed V and J ends, which lost 1 base and 8 bases, there was a span of 11 bases. Germline CDR1 reads MNHEY; CDR2 reads SMNVEV (reference sequence). The CDR3 totals 13 residues.

The sample taken for sequencing was peripheral blood. This TCR derives from a human donor in a cohort sampled during active COVID-19. The chain uses TRBV27 and TRBJ1-2; D gene ambiguous. Here the CDR3 DNA reads TGTGCCAGCAGTTTATTTCCAGAGGGAGGCTACACCTTC. Encoded protein: CASSLFPEGGYTF.